A selection of T cell receptor beta chains follows, all from one sample in a study of cytomegalovirus exposure and HLA in healthy donors. Produced via immunoSEQ multiplex PCR; TCRdb's table is partial and in-frame only. The sample consists of about 130,000 clones, 60% to 80% of them appearing once. The source material was PBMCs. The source of these receptors is a woman between 50 and 59 years old in good health and CMV-seronegative. CDR3s include the opening cysteine and the closing phenylalanine or tryptophan. Each record gives: J gene, V gene, CDR3 protein.

J: TRBJ2-1
V: TRBV7-2
CDR3: CASSLVGRGAYNEQFF

J: TRBJ2-5
V: TRBV6-4
CDR3: CASSDRAGGGYQETQYF

J: TRBJ2-7
V: TRBV27
CDR3: CASSSQGYEQYF

J: TRBJ1-2
V: TRBV28
CDR3: CASSPGQSYGYTF

J: TRBJ2-7
V: TRBV30
CDR3: CAALSDYYEQYF

J: TRBJ2-1
V: TRBV7-2
CDR3: CASSSTASAEFF

J: TRBJ2-2
V: TRBV19
CDR3: CASSMQAGGITGELFF

J: TRBJ2-5
V: TRBV7-3
CDR3: CASSLGGGETQYF

J: TRBJ2-1
V: TRBV5-1
CDR3: CASSLPSSGRSYNEQFF

J: TRBJ1-5
V: TRBV5-8
CDR3: CASSRHRGGNQPQHF

J: TRBJ2-1
V: TRBV7-9
CDR3: CASSLYRGLDNEQFF

J: TRBJ1-1
V: TRBV10-3
CDR3: CAIQGTNTEAFF

J: TRBJ1-5
V: TRBV19
CDR3: CATRAQHF

J: TRBJ2-3
V: TRBV28
CDR3: CASRLREGLAGPRDTQYF

J: TRBJ1-2
V: TRBV9
CDR3: CASSVRQNYGYTF

J: TRBJ1-2
V: TRBV28
CDR3: CASSLATGGYTF

J: TRBJ1-4
V: TRBV28
CDR3: CASSLWEGQGEKLFF

J: TRBJ2-1
V: TRBV7-2
CDR3: CASSLALSGGLDNEQFF

J: TRBJ2-5
V: TRBV29-1
CDR3: CSVDRGRVETQYF

J: TRBJ2-2
V: TRBV28
CDR3: CASSWIRANTGELFF

J: TRBJ1-2
V: TRBV7-2
CDR3: CASSPTGNYGYTF

J: TRBJ2-7
V: TRBV7-2
CDR3: CASSVQDRELNEQYF

J: TRBJ2-5
V: TRBV10-2
CDR3: CASSESRAGKETQYF

J: TRBJ1-3
V: TRBV9
CDR3: CASSVDPSSSGNTIYF

J: TRBJ2-5
V: TRBV14
CDR3: CASSNRGETQYF

J: TRBJ1-5
V: TRBV27
CDR3: CASSLGTGYQPQHF

J: TRBJ1-2
V: TRBV6-6
CDR3: CASSWTDYGYTF

J: TRBJ2-7
V: TRBV7-2
CDR3: CASSSTRGYEQYF

J: TRBJ2-5
V: TRBV28
CDR3: CASSVQTGGLKTQYF

J: TRBJ1-2
V: TRBV5-6
CDR3: CASRPGQGANTF

J: TRBJ2-5
V: TRBV4-2
CDR3: CASNKGRGAETQYF

J: TRBJ1-4
V: TRBV7-9
CDR3: CASSSYSVATNEKLFF

J: TRBJ1-2
V: TRBV5-6
CDR3: CASSLRTGTNYGYTF

J: TRBJ1-1
V: TRBV25-1
CDR3: CASSSTGLPEAFF

J: TRBJ1-1
V: TRBV27
CDR3: CASSFLLNTEAFF

J: TRBJ1-5
V: TRBV28
CDR3: CASSSPHGGQYSNQPQHF

J: TRBJ2-7
V: TRBV4-2
CDR3: CASSQGYADYEQYF

J: TRBJ2-5
V: TRBV15
CDR3: CATSRAGAYQETQYF

J: TRBJ2-5
V: TRBV25-1
CDR3: CASSELFAAQETQYF

J: TRBJ1-1
V: TRBV6-6
CDR3: CASSQGAEAFF

J: TRBJ2-7
V: TRBV27
CDR3: CASSLLGGHEQYF

J: TRBJ1-2
V: TRBV28
CDR3: CASRVADFRGYTF

J: TRBJ1-2
V: TRBV28
CDR3: CASSRRTVSGYTF

J: TRBJ2-3
V: TRBV5-1
CDR3: CASSLGTGVGTDTQYF

J: TRBJ2-1
V: TRBV6-6
CDR3: CASSQTSMYNEQFF